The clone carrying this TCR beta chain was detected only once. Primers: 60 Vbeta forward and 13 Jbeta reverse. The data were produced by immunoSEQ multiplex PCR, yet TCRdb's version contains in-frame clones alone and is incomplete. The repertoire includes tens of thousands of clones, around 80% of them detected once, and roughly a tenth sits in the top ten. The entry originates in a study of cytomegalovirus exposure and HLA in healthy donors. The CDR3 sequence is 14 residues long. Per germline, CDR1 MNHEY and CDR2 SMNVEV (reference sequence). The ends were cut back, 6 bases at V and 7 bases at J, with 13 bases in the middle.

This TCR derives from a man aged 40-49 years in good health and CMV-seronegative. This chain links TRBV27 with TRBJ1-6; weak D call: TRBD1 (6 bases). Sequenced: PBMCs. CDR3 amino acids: CASSLGAENSPLHF. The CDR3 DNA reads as TGTGCCAGCAGCTTGGGGGCCGAGAATTCACCCCTCCACTTT.